The 6 T cell receptor beta chains reported below all come from one sample, sequenced in a study of T cell repertoires in cytomegalovirus infection. TCRdb reprocessed the reads via MiXCR and lists one record per CDR3 protein. The sample includes roughly 130,000 distinct CDR3 sequences, 8.8% of them seen just once. Sequencing used PBMCs. The receptors originated from a human donor in good health (CMV status not recorded). Some clones in this sample may be carry-over from other donors' samples.

The sample holds one count of this clonotype. The DNA for the CDR3 is TGTGCCAGCAGTTTATCGGCGGTTAAGCAGTTCTTC. Residues: CASSLSAVKQFF. The V call is TRBV12-3 or TRBV12-4, the J call TRBJ2-1; D gene ambiguous. The CDR3 covers 12 residues. With 2 bases removed from V and 11 bases from J, the gap between germline ends came to 10 bases.

This clonotype has a count of ten or more. The V gene is TRBV7-6, the J gene TRBJ2-5, with D possibly matching TRBD1 (6 bases). From germline, CDR1 is SGHVS and CDR2 FNYEAQ. The CDR3 consists of 16 residues. Trimming removed 5 bases at V and 5 bases at J, with 21 bases between. DNA for the CDR3: TGTGCCAGCAGCCAAAATGGACAGAGCGTGTGGGAGACCCAGTACTTC. As protein: CASSQNGQSVWETQYF.

Sample share makes this clonotype medium-sized (0.01 to 0.1%). This chain links TRBV7-9 with TRBJ2-3; 9 bases are a match to TRBD1. The CDR3 totals 15 residues. V shed 4 bases, J shed 2 bases, and the junction held 4 bases outside the gene matches. Germline V lookup: CDR1 SEHNR, CDR2 FQNEAQ (reference sequence). CDR3 DNA: TGTGCCAGCAGCTCAACAGGGGGCGACACAGATACGCAGTATTTT. Its protein is CASSSTGGDTDTQYF. The whole variable domain, remainder taken from reference TRBV7-9 and TRBJ2-3, is DTGVSQNPRHKITKRGQNVTFRCDPISEHNRLYWYRQTLGQGPEFLTYFQNEAQLEKSRLLSDRFSAERPKGSFSTLEIQRTEQGDSAMYLCASSSTGGDTDTQYFGPGTRLTVL.

A few counts support this clonotype. The V gene is TRBV24-1, the J gene TRBJ2-3; 7 bases line up with TRBD1. This CDR3 spans 16 amino acids. Per the germline V gene, CDR1 is KGHDR and CDR2 is SFDVKD. V was pared by 7 bases and J by 5 bases, with 14 bases of the junction left unmatched. CDR3 amino acids: CATSRQTGQVGDTQYF. The CDR3 DNA reads TGTGCCACCAGCCGGCAAACCGGACAGGTAGGAGATACGCAGTATTTT.

This clonotype came up a few times. The V gene is TRBV10-3, the J gene TRBJ1-5; TRBD1 agrees at 7 bases. Germline CDR1 reads ENHRY; CDR2 reads SYGVKD. The CDR3 runs to 15 residues. Trimming removed 6 bases from V and 1 base from J; junction bases left unmatched: 6. The CDR3 sequence: CAIRQGGGSNQPQHF. The DNA for the CDR3 is TGTGCCATCAGACAGGGAGGGGGCAGCAATCAGCCCCAGCATTTT.

V usage is TRBV29-1 and J usage is TRBJ2-5, with D possibly TRBD1 on 6 matching bases. This CDR3 contains 12 residues. The germline CDR1 and CDR2 sequences are SQVTM and ANQGSEA. The germline V and J ends were trimmed by 5 bases and 1 base, with 8 bases remaining between them. CDR3 loop: CSVKTGQETQYF. The DNA of the CDR3 is TGCAGCGTTAAGACAGGCCAAGAGACCCAGTACTTC.